This record concerns one TCR beta chain sequence. No antigen is known for it. The PCR ran on 60 Vbeta and 13 Jbeta primers. Assay: immunoSEQ multiplex PCR; the TCRdb copy retains only in-frame clones and omits some. This table holds about 100,000 clones, roughly three quarters found once. This specimen comes from a study of cytomegalovirus exposure and HLA in healthy donors. Study observations and caveats: Immune exposure was documented only through CMV serostatus. Compared with the roughly 730-donor mean, an Asian-associated ancestry cluster reportedly had fewer N-insertions, according to a later analysis. Several of the most significant clusters appeared linked to common viral pathogens, based on a later analysis.

The CDR3 covers 15 residues. CDR1 LGHNA and CDR2 YSLEER come from the germline V gene. Trimming removed 0 bases from V and 0 bases from J, with 5 bases in between. Sequencing was carried out using PBMCs. The clonotype was recovered from a woman aged 60-70 years in good health and CMV-seronegative. This chain joins TRBV4-3 and TRBJ1-4; D unclear. CDR3 sequence reads: CASSQDPSTNEKLFF. The CDR3 coding sequence is TGCGCCAGCAGCCAAGATCCCTCAACTAATGAAAAACTGTTTTTT.